This passage covers 2 T cell receptor beta chains from one sample sequenced in a study of shared clonotypes between healthy human individuals (dated by TCRdb to 2019 to 2021). Receptor amplification or capture employed the immunoSEQ multiplex PCR assay. TCRdb holds this immuneACCESS table with in-frame rearrangements only. Some clones are missing; in checked studies, unresolved V genes explain under half, and the rest has no known cause. The sample contains around 320,000 clones, around nine tenths of them found a single time. Jointly, the top ten make up about 17% of the sample. Sequencing used memory CD8+ T cells sorted from blood. Interpreted using the paper, the cell subset or site label stands for: CD45RO+ cells pooled with CCR7-negative TemRA cells. These receptors were taken from a young man in good health.

The table lists this clone with a few counts. The chain employs TRBV29-1 and TRBJ1-1, with D unresolved. V was shortened by 0 bases and J by 1 base, with 9 bases between the two germline ends. CDR3 length: 14 residues. Germline assignment: CDR1 SQVTM and CDR2 ANQGSEA. The CDR3 region is CSVEDRGANTEAFF. The DNA of the CDR3 is TGCAGCGTTGAAGATCGAGGAGCGAACACTGAAGCTTTCTTT.

The J gene is TRBJ2-3, the V gene TRBV5-1; possible D gene TRBD1, 6 bases. The CDR3 has 14 amino acids. Germline lookup yields CDR1 SGHRS and CDR2 YFSETQ. Trimming stripped 7 bases from V and 5 bases from J, with 17 bases between. CDR3 loop: CASAARTAQDTQYF. For the CDR3, the DNA is TGCGCCAGCGCCGCCCGGACAGCACAAGATACGCAGTATTTT.